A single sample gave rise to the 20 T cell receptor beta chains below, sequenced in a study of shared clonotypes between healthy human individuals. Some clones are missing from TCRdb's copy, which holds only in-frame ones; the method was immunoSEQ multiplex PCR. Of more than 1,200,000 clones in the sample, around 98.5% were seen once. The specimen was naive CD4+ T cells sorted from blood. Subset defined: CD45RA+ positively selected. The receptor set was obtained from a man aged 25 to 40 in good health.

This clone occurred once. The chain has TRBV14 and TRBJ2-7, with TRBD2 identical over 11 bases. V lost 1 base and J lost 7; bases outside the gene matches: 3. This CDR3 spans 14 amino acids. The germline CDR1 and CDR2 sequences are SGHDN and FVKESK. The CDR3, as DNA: TGTGCCAGCAGCCAAGTGCTAGCGGGAGGTGAGCAGTACTTC. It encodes CASSQVLAGGEQYF. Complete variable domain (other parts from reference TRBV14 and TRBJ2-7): EAGVTQFPSHSVIEKGQTVTLRCDPISGHDNLYWYRRVMGKEIKFLLHFVKESKQDESGMPNNRFLAERTGGTYSTLKVQPAELEDSGVYFCASSQVLAGGEQYFGPGTRLTVT.

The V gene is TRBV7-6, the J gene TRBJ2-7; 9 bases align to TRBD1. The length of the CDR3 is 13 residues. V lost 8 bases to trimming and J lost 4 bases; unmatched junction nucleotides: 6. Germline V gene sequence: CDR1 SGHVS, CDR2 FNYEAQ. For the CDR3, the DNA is TGTGCCAGCGCTACAGGGGGCAGTTACGAGCAGTACTTC. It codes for CASATGGSYEQYF.

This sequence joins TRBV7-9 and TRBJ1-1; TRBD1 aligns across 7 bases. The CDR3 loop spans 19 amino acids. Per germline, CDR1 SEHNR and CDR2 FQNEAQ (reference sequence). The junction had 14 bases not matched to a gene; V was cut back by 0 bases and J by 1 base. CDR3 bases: TGTGCCAGCAGCTTAGCGCGTCTACTTCGGACAGGCCCGAACACTGAAGCTTTCTTT. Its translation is CASSLARLLRTGPNTEAFF.

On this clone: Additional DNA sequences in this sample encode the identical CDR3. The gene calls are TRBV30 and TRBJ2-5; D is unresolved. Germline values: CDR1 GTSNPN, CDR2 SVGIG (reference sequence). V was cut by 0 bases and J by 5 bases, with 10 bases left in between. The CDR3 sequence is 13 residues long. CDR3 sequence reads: CAWSVLFGETQYF. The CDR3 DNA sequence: TGTGCCTGGAGTGTACTCTTTGGGGAGACCCAGTACTTC. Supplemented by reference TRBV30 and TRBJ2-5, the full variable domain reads SQTIHQWPATLVQPVGSPLSLECTVEGTSNPNLYWYRQAAGRGLQLLFYSVGIGQISSEVPQNLSASRPQDRQFILSSKKLLLSDSGFYLCAWSVLFGETQYFGPGTRLLVL.

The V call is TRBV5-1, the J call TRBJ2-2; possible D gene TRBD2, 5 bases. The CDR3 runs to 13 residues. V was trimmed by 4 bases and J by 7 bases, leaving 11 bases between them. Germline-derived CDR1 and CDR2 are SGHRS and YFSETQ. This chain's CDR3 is CASSPGAVGELFF. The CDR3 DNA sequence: TGCGCCAGCAGCCCCGGAGCGGTCGGGGAGCTGTTTTTT.

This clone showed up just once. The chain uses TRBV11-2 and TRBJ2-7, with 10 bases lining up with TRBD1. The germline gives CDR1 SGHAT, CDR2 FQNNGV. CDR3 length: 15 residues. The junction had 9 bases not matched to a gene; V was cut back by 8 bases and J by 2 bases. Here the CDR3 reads CASGYLGQGAYEQYF. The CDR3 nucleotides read TGTGCCAGCGGATACCTAGGACAGGGGGCCTACGAGCAGTACTTC.

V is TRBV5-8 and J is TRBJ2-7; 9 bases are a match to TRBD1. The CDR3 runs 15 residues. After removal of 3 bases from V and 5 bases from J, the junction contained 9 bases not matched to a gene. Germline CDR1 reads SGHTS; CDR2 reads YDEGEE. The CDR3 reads CASSSAGTGRHEQYF. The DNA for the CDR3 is TGTGCCAGCAGCTCCGCCGGGACAGGGAGACACGAGCAGTACTTC. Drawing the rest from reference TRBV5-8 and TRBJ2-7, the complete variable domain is EAGVTQSPTHLIKTRGQQATLRCSPISGHTSVYWYQQALGLGLQFLLWYDEGEERNRGNFPPRFSGRQFPNYSSELNVNALELEDSALYLCASSSAGTGRHEQYFGPGTRLTVT.

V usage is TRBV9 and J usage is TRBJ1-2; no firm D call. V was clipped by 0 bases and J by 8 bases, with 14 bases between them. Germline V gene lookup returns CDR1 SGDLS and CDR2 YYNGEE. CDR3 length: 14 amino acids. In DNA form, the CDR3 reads TGTGCCAGCAGCGTAGACCCTGCGGGCAACGGCTACACCTTC. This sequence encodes CASSVDPAGNGYTF.

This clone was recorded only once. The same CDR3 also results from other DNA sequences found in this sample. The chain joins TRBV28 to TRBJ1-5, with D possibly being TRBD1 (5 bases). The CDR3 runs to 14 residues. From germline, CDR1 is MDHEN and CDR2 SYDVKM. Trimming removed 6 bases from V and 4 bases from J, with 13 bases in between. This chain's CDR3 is CASSPPGGNQPQHF. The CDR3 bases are TGTGCCAGCAGCCCACCCGGGGGAAATCAGCCCCAGCATTTT.

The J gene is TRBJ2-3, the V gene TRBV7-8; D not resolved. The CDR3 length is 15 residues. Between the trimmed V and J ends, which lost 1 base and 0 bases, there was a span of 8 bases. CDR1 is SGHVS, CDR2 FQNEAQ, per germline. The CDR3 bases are TGTGCCAGCAGCTTAGAGGGCTCTAGCACAGATACGCAGTATTTT. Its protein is CASSLEGSSTDTQYF.

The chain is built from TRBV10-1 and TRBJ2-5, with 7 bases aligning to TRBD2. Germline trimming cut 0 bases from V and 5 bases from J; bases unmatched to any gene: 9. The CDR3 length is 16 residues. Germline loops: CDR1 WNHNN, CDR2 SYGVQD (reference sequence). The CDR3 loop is CASSESPGGGGETQYF. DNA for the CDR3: TGCGCCAGCAGTGAGTCGCCTGGCGGGGGAGGGGAGACCCAGTACTTC.

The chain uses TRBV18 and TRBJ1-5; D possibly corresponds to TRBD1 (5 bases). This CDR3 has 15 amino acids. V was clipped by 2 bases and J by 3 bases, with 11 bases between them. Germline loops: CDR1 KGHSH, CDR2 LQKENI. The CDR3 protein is CASSPGTLINQPQHF. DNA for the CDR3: TGTGCCAGCTCACCAGGGACCCTTATCAATCAGCCCCAGCATTTT.

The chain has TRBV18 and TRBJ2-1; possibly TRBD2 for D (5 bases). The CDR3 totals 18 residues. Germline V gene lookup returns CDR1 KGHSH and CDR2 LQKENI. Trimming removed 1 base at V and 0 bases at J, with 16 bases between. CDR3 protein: CASSPQISAASSYNEQFF. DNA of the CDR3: TGTGCCAGCTCACCACAGATATCAGCGGCCAGCTCCTACAATGAGCAGTTCTTC.

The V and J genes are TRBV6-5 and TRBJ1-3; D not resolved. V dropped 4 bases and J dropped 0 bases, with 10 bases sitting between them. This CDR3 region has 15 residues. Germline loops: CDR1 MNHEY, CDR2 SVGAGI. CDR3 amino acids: CASSLTATSGNTIYF. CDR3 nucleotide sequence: TGTGCCAGCAGTTTGACCGCTACCTCTGGAAACACCATATATTTT.

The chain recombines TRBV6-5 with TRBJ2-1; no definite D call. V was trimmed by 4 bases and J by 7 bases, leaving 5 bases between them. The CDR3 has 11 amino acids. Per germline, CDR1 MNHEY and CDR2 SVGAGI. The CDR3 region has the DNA TGTGCCAGCAGTTTCCGAAATGAGCAGTTCTTC. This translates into CASSFRNEQFF.

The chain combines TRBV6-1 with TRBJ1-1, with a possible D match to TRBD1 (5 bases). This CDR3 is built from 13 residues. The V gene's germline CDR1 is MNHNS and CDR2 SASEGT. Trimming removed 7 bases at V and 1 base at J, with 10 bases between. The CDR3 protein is CASKGWPNTEAFF. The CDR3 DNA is TGTGCCAGCAAGGGGTGGCCGAACACTGAAGCTTTCTTT.

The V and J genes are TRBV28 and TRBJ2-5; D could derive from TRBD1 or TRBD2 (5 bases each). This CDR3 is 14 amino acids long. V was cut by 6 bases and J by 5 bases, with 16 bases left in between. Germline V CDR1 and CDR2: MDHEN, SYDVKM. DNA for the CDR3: TGTGCCAGCAGCGACGACAGTTCGGGGGAGACCCAGTACTTC. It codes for CASSDDSSGETQYF.

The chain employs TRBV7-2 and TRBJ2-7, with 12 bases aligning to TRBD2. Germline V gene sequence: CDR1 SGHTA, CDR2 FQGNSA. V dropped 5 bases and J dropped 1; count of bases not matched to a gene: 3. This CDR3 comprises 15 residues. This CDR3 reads CASSTTSGGSYEQYF. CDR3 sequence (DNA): TGTGCCAGCAGCACGACTAGCGGGGGATCCTACGAGCAGTACTTC.

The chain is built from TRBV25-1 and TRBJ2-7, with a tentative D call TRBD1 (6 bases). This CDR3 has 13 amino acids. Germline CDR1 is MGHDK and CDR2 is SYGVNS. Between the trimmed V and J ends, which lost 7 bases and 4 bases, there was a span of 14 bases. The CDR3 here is CASTRGGPYEQYF. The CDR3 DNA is TGTGCCAGCACCCGAGGGGGTCCTTACGAGCAGTACTTC.

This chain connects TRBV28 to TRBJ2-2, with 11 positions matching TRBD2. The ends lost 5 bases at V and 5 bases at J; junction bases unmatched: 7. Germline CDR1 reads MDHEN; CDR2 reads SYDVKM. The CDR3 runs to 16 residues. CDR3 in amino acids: CASSTRLAGFTGELFF. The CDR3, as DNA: TGTGCCAGCAGTACCCGACTAGCGGGGTTTACCGGGGAGCTGTTTTTT.